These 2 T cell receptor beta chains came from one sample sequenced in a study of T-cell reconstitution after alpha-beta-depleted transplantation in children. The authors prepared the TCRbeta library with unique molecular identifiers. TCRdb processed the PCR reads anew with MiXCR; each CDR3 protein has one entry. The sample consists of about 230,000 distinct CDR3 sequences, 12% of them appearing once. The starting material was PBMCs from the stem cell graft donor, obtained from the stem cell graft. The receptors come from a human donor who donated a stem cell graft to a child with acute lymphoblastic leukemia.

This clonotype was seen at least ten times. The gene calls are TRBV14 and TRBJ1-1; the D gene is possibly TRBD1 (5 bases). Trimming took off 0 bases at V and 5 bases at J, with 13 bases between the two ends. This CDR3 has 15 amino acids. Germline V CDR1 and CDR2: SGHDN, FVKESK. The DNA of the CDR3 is TGTGCCAGCAGCCAAGAGGGGGGAGGAGTGACTGAAGCTTTCTTT. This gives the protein CASSQEGGGVTEAFF.

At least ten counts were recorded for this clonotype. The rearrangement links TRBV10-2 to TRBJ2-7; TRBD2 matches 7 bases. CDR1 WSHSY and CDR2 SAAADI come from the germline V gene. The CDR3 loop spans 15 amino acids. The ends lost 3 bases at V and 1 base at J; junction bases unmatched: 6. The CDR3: CASSDWGLKSYEQYF. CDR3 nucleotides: TGCGCCAGCAGTGACTGGGGACTAAAATCCTACGAGCAGTACTTC.